This T cell receptor beta chain derives from a study of memory CD4+ T cells and cytomegalovirus serostatus. The study, taken as a whole, reports: About 40% of the roughly 160 known CMV-associated TCRbeta sequences appeared in CD4+ memory.

This CDR3 has 16 amino acids. Germline loops: CDR1 KGHSH, CDR2 LQKENI. V was shortened by 3 bases and J by 4 bases, with 18 bases between the two germline ends. Worth noting for this clone: Its antigen remains unknown.

In the original analysis: Out-of-frame sequences were removed, leaving roughly 2,200,000 distinct TCRbeta sequences. The assay was immunoSEQ multiplex PCR, and TCRdb's table has in-frame clones only and misses some. That table gives V, J and clone size, and the DNA gave D and trimming. This sample carries around 44,000 clones, roughly three quarters of them seen once, and the ten largest clones take less than 0.6%. Single viable CD3+CD4+CD8-CD45RO+ cells were sorted as the memory CD4+ T cells. Donors' CMV status reflects serum IgG against pp150, pp28, p38, p52. After thawing, CD4+ T cells were positively selected.

The sequence was collected from an adult in good health and CMV-seronegative. What was sequenced was memory CD4+ T cells from blood. J is TRBJ1-1 and V is TRBV18; no clear D. CDR3 residues: CASSPGAAGIGTEAFF. For the CDR3, the DNA is TGTGCCAGCTCACCCGGCGCAGCAGGAATTGGCACTGAAGCTTTCTTT.